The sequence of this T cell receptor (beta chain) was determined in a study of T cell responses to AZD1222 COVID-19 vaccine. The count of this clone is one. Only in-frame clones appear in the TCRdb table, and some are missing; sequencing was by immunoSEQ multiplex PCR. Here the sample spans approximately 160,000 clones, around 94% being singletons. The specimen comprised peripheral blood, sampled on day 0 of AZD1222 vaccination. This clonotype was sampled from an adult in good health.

CDR3 in amino acids: CASSFGGQVVFFQVTDEQYF. The CDR3 DNA reads as TGTGCCAGCAGCTTCGGTGGACAGGTAGTTTTTTTCCAAGTAACGGACGAGCAGTACTTC. The chain employs TRBV11-3 and TRBJ2-7; 7 bases are a match to TRBD1. This CDR3 spans 20 amino acids. With V trimmed by 3 bases and J by 5 bases, 25 bases remained unmatched. Looked up from germline, CDR1 is SGHNT and CDR2 is YENEEA. Full variable domain (rest looked up from reference TRBV11-3 and TRBJ2-7): EAGVVQSPRYKIIEKKQPVAFWCNPISGHNTLYWYLQNLGQGPELLIRYENEEAVDDSQLPKDRFSAERLKGVDSTLKIQPAELGDSAVYLCASSFGGQVVFFQVTDEQYFGPGTRLTVT.